Given below is one T cell receptor beta chain in context. This clonotype was counted once. The antigen it binds to is not known. Base qualities are missing; no much larger clone stands one base away. A lone read offers only weak evidence. For unsorted PBMC libraries, 2 million PBMCs were used after storage in RNAlater at -80 degrees C until RNA extraction. The multiple sclerosis patients were enrolled in a US clinical protocol that used magnetic resonance imaging to evaluate disease progression. Peripheral blood was subjected to Ficoll-Hypaque density gradient centrifugation to isolate PBMCs, which were then cryopreserved in liquid nitrogen. cDNA synthesis used template-switch 5'RACE with a primer carrying a 10-nucleotide random unique molecular identifier tagging each TCR transcript. Over 180 million TCR-beta sequences, covering 15-18 subjects, were produced in each sequencing run. The RNeasy kit was used for extraction of total RNA. The KAPA Real-time Library Amplification kit was used to amplify TCR-beta VDJ regions with primers for the TCR constant region and the 5'RACE anchor. A first PCR added sample indexes and Illumina adaptors, after which a second PCR increased the library yield. After purification with Ampure beads, the TCR product of roughly 650 bp was size-selected on a 2% E-gel SizeSelection system. Library quality was checked on a Bioanalyzer, concentration was measured with Qubit, and libraries were quantified with the Kapa Library Quantification kit before pooling. An Illumina HiSeq 2500 was used to sequence the libraries paired-end at 2 x 150 bp. To increase sequence diversity, 25-30% phiX was spiked into each library pool. The paper's data handling went like this. The quality-filtered reads were processed with the UMI-based MiGEC pipeline, whose error correction step removed more than 75% of the raw TCR sequences. VDJ genes were aligned to IMGT germline references, and each clonotype was defined by a unique CDR3 amino acid sequence together with V-J genes. VDJtools evaluated clonal expansion, Shannon diversity and CDR3 relatedness (CalcPairwiseDistances, ClusterSamples); CLCbio workbench built phylogenetic trees. A clone was classed as expanded if it had 8 or more unique UMIs, a cutoff based on coefficient-of-variation modelling across technical triplicates. TCRdb reprocessed the public reads (quality trimming at Q25 with fastp, clone calling with MiXCR) and kept in-frame beta chains. Every CDR3 protein is listed once, alongside the most common genes and DNA of its rows. TCRdb, not the original authors, processed these V and J calls. A total of about 55,000 distinct CDR3 sequences appear in this sample, more than 3% of them only once. The top ten hold around 1.5% of the sample.

This record belongs to a study of neurological immune-mediated disorders (dated by TCRdb to between 2018 and 2021). Regarding the complete study: Of the roughly 34 multiple sclerosis patients, roughly 30 had relapsing-remitting MS and 3 had secondary progressive MS. Peripheral blood TCR-beta repertoires from HTLV-I-associated myelopathy (HAM/TSP) patients, multiple sclerosis patients and healthy controls were compared by UMI-based sequencing. The 85 to 110 TCR-beta libraries included longitudinal samples, technical triplicates and paired sorted CD4+ and CD8+ T-cell subsets alongside PBMC samples. The cohort included about 70 subjects: about 15 with HAM/TSP, around 34 with multiple sclerosis, and 20 or so healthy controls. General study outcomes and caveats: The highest TCR clonal expansion was observed in HAM/TSP patients, whereas the lowest was observed in MS patients, even when compared with healthy controls. The MS cluster showed no association with clinical or MRI features, and the authors stated that larger cohorts are needed. No identical CDR3 amino acid sequences were found to be shared among expanded clones across subjects, suggesting that TCR-beta repertoires were private in all groups. Phylogenetic analysis grouped repertoires from 18 of 34 MS patients into a cluster of related CDR3 sequences, suggesting a possible repertoire-level signature.

Trimming costs V 1 base and J 8 bases, and their ends lie 6 bases apart. The CDR3, from cysteine to phenylalanine, totals 13 residues. The retained sequence is limited to the CDR3, 39 bases, with the frame set at the first base. From the germline V gene, CDR1 is MNHEY and CDR2 is SVGEGT. Sequencing was done on a sample of PBMCs. The receptor was isolated from a young man with multiple sclerosis. The chain couples TRBV6-2 or TRBV6-3 to TRBJ2-6; no D gene call is confident. The DNA sequence is TGTGCCAGCAGTTACTTGGGCACCAACGTCCTGACTTTC. Its protein is CASSYLGTNVLTF.